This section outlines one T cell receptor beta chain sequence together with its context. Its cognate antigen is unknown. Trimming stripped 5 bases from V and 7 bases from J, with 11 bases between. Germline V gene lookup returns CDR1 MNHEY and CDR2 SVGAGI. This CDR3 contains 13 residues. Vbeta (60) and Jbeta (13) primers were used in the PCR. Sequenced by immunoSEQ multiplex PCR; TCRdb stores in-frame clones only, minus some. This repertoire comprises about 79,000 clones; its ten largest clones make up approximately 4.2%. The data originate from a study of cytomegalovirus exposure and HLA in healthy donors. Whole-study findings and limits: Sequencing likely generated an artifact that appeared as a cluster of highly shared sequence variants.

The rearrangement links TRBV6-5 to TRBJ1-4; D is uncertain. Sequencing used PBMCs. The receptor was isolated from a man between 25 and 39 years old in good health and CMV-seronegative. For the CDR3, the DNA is TGTGCCAGCAGTGGCCGAAGATTTGAAAAACTGTTTTTT. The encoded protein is CASSGRRFEKLFF.